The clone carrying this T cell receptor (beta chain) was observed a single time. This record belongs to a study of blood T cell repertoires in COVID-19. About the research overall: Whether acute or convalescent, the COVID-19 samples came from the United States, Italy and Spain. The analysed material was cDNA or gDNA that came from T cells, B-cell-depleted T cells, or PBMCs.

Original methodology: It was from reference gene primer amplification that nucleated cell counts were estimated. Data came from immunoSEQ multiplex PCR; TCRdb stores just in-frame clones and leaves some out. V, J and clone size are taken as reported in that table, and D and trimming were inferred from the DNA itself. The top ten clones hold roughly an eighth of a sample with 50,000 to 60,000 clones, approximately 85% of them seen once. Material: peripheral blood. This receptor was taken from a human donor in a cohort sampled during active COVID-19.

This CDR3 reads CASSQMGDSPLHF. DNA of the CDR3: TGTGCCAGCAGTCAAATGGGAGATTCACCCCTCCACTTT. The chain couples TRBV6-5 to TRBJ1-6; D is uncertain. V was cut by 5 bases and J by 8 bases, with 10 bases left in between. Per the germline V gene, CDR1 is MNHEY and CDR2 is SVGAGI. CDR3 length: 13 residues.